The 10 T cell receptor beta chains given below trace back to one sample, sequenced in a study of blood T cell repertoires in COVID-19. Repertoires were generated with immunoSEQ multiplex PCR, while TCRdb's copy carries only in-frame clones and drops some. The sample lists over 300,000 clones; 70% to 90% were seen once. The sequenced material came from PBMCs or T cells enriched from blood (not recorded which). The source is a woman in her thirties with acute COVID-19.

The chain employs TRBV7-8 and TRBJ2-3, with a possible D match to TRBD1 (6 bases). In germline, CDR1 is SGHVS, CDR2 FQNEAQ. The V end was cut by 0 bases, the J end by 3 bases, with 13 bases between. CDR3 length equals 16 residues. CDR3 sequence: CASSLAGSRGTDTQYF. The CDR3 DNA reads TGTGCCAGCAGCTTAGCCGGTAGCAGGGGTACAGATACGCAGTATTTT.

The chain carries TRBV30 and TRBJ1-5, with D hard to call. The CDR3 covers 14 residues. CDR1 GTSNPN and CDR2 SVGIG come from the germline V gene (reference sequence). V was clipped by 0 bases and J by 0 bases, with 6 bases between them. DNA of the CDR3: TGTGCCTGGAGTGTAGCGGTTAGCAATCAGCCCCAGCATTTT. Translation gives CAWSVAVSNQPQHF.

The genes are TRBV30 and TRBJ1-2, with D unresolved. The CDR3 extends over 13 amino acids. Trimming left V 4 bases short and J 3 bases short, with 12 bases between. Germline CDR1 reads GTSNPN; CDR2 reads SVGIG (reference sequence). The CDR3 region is CAWTPTRDYGYTF. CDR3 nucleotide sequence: TGTGCCTGGACCCCAACGAGGGACTATGGCTACACCTTC.

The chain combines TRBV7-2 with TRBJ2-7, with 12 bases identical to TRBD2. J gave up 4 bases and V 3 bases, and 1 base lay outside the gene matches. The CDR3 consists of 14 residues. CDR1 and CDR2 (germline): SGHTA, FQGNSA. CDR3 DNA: TGTGCCAGCAGCTTGACTAGCGGGGGATACGAGCAGTACTTC. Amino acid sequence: CASSLTSGGYEQYF.

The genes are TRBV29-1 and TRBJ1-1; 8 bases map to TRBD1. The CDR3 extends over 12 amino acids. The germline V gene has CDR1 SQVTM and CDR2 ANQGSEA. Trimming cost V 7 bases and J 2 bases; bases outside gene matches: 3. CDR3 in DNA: TGCAGCGGGGGACAGGTAAACACTGAAGCTTTCTTT. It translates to CSGGQVNTEAFF.

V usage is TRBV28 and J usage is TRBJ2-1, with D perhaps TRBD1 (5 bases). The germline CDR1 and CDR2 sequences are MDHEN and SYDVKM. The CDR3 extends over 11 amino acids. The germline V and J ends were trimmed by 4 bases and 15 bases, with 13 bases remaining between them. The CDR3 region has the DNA TGTGCCAGCAGTTCCGCAGGGATGGGGTTCTTC. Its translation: CASSSAGMGFF.

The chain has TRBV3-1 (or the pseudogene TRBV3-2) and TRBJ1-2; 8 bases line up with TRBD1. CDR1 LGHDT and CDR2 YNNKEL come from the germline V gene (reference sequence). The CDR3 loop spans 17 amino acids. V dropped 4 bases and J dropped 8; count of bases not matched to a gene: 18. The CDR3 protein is CASSLSPGGLSFLGYTF. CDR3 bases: TGTGCCAGCAGCCTCTCTCCAGGGGGCCTATCGTTTCTGGGCTACACCTTC.

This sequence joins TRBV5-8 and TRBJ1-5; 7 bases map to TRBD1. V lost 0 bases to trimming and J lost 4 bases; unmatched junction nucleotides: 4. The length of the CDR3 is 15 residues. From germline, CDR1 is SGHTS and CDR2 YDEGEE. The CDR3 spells CASSLGTGLNQPQHF. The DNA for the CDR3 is TGTGCCAGCAGCTTGGGGACAGGACTTAATCAGCCCCAGCATTTT.

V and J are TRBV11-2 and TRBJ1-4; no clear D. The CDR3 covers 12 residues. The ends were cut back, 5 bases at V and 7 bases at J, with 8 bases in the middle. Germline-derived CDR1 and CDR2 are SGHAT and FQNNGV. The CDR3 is CASSAHSEKLFF. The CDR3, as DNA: TGTGCCAGCAGCGCGCATAGTGAAAAACTGTTTTTT.

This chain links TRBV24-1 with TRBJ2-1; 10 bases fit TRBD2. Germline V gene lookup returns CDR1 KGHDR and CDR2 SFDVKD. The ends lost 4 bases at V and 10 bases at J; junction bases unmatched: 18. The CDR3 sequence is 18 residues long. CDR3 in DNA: TGTGCCACCAGTGACCCCGCCCCTACTAGCGGGGCGCTGAGGGAGCAGTTCTTC. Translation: CATSDPAPTSGALREQFF.